This entry features one T cell receptor (beta chain) sequence. The sample is drawn from a study of cytomegalovirus exposure and HLA in healthy donors. With 60 Vbeta and 13 Jbeta primers, the PCR was carried out. Profiled with immunoSEQ multiplex PCR; TCRdb holds only in-frame clones, not every one. The profile covers around 120,000 clones, with 60% to 85% appearing a single time and roughly 3.1% taken by the ten largest. The V gene's germline CDR1 is GTSNPN and CDR2 SVGIG (reference sequence). The V and J ends lost 1 base and 6 bases respectively, with 10 bases between them. This CDR3 is built from 14 residues.

The chain joins TRBV30 to TRBJ1-6; the D gene is possibly TRBD1 (5 bases). Sequences were obtained from PBMCs. The TCR sequence derives from a man aged 25-45 years in good health and CMV-seronegative. The CDR3 DNA reads TGTGCCTGGAGTGGGGGACTGATTAATTCACCCCTCCACTTT. It translates to CAWSGGLINSPLHF. The full variable domain, in which reference TRBV30 and TRBJ1-6 provide the parts outside the CDR3, is SQTIHQWPATLVQPVGSPLSLECTVEGTSNPNLYWYRQAAGRGLQLLFYSVGIGQISSEVPQNLSASRPQDRQFILSSKKLLLSDSGFYLCAWSGGLINSPLHFGNGTRLTVT.